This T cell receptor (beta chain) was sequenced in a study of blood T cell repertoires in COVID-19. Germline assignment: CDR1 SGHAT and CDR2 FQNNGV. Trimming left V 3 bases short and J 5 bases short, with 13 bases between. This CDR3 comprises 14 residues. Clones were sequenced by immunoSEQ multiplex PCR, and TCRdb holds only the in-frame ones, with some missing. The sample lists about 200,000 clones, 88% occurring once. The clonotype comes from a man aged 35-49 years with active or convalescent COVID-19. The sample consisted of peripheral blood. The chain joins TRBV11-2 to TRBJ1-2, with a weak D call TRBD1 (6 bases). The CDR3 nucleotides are TGTGCCAGCAGCTTCGGAGGGAGGGGGTATGGCTACACCTTC. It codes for CASSFGGRGYGYTF.